This TCR beta chain was retrieved from a study of shared clonotypes between healthy human individuals. The study, taken as a whole, reports: Sequencing depth was predicted to influence how clonotypes are shared among donors.

Germline V gene sequence: CDR1 SNHLY, CDR2 FYNNEI. V lost 10 bases, J lost 1 base, and 13 bases lay in between. This CDR3 is 13 amino acids long. Comment on this clone: The antigen remains unidentified.

In the authors' methods: ImmunoSEQ junction-only sequences lacked quality scores, so their filtering differed. TCRdb's table, derived via immunoSEQ multiplex PCR, lists solely in-frame clones and lacks some. V, J and clone size were drawn from that table, and D and trimming were deduced from the DNA. The sample has about 1.4 million clones, roughly 96% seen once. The receptor was isolated from a man aged 30 to 39 in good health. The rearrangement links TRBV2 to TRBJ2-5; D possibly corresponds to TRBD2 (5 bases). The source material was naive CD4+ T cells sorted from blood. Subset meaning: CD45RA+ positively selected. CDR3 bases: TGTGCCACACGCCCAGCGGCCCAAGAGACCCAGTACTTC. This translates into CATRPAAQETQYF.